This TCR beta chain emerged from a study of blood T cell repertoires in COVID-19. The overall study: Spain, Italy and the United States supplied samples that represented acute and convalescent COVID-19. Sources were T cells, B-cell-depleted T cells, or PBMCs; the material itself was cDNA or gDNA.

Original processing methods: From reference gene primer amplification, estimates of nucleated cell counts were derived. Generated by immunoSEQ multiplex PCR, the TCRdb table keeps only in-frame clones and is missing some. V, J and clone size were drawn from that table, and D and trimming were deduced from the DNA. The repertoire consists of 150,000 to 200,000 clones, with around 80% occurring once and the leading ten covering 6.5%. The V and J ends lost 5 bases and 2 bases respectively, with 10 bases between them. Germline CDR1 and CDR2: MNHNY and SVGAGI (reference sequence). The CDR3 is 14 amino acids.

The sequence came from a man aged 70 or older with active or convalescent COVID-19. The V and J genes are TRBV6-6 and TRBJ1-5; D unresolved. The sample was peripheral blood. CDR3 loop: CASSLPDGNQPQHF. CDR3 nucleotides: TGTGCCAGCAGTCTCCCAGATGGCAATCAGCCCCAGCATTTT.